The entry below gives a single T cell receptor (beta chain) sequence along with its context. The record originates from a study of OX40 agonist ivuxolimab in advanced cancers. Study-level information: The dose-escalation cohort was approximately 84% male, with a mean age of around 60 years, ranging about 23 to 80.

The CDR3 spans 16 residues. The V gene's germline CDR1 is SGHAT and CDR2 FQDESV (reference sequence). The V end was cut by 5 bases, the J end by 3 bases, with 20 bases between. The assay was immunoSEQ multiplex PCR, and TCRdb's table has in-frame clones only and misses some. The table lists over 25,000 clones, 74% of them singletons. The input for sequencing was CD4+ or CD8+ T cells sorted from blood, taken in a trial of the OX40 agonist ivuxolimab. The origin of this receptor is an adult with an advanced solid tumor such as melanoma, head and neck, liver or kidney cancer. This chain uses TRBV11-1 with TRBJ2-7; D might be TRBD2 (5 bases). CDR3 residues: CASSPKQRSRDYEQYF. The CDR3 DNA reads TGTGCCAGCAGCCCAAAGCAGAGGTCGAGGGACTACGAGCAGTACTTC.